This T cell receptor beta chain was obtained from a study of shared clonotypes between healthy human individuals. CDR1 SGHRS and CDR2 YFSETQ come from the germline V gene. This CDR3 comprises 16 residues. The V gene lost 0 bases and the J gene lost 0 bases, with 12 bases spanning the gap. Only in-frame clones appear in the TCRdb table, and some are missing; sequencing was by immunoSEQ multiplex PCR. This table holds about 1.1 million clones, approximately 80% found once. The receptor's source is a man aged 18 to 29 in good health. Some clones in this sample may be carry-over from other donors' samples. Sequences were obtained from memory CD4+ T cells from PBMCs. Indicated subset: CD45RA-negative fraction. V and J are TRBV5-1 and TRBJ1-1; D may be TRBD1 (5 bases). CDR3 protein: CASSLELSGLNTEAFF. DNA for the CDR3: TGCGCCAGCAGCTTGGAGCTGTCAGGGTTGAACACTGAAGCTTTCTTT.